The 9 T cell receptor beta chains below come from one sample, sequenced in a study of identical twins' blood T cells. In TCRdb, the 5' RACE reads were re-called with MiXCR into one record per CDR3 protein. The data show hundreds of thousands of distinct CDR3 sequences, over 25% seen once. What was sequenced was PBMCs. The receptors were sampled from a woman aged 18 to 50 in good health.

The V call is TRBV5-1, the J call TRBJ2-3, with no clear D. Per germline, CDR1 SGHRS and CDR2 YFSETQ. The germline V and J ends were trimmed by 0 bases and 4 bases, with 15 bases remaining between them. CDR3 length: 16 amino acids. CDR3: CASSLGRQVMADTQYF. CDR3 bases: TGCGCCAGCAGCTTGGGTCGGCAGGTAATGGCAGATACGCAGTATTTT.

The V and J genes are TRBV5-1 and TRBJ2-3; D not certain. Trimming left V 7 bases short and J 1 base short, with 13 bases between. The CDR3 consists of 14 residues. Germline V CDR1 and CDR2: SGHRS, YFSETQ. CDR3 amino acids: CASASGHGTDTQYF. The DNA for the CDR3 is TGCGCCAGCGCGTCCGGGCACGGCACAGATACGCAGTATTTT.

Notes on this clonotype: The junction shows a germline mismatch at one end, possibly a read error. V is TRBV6-1 and J is TRBJ2-7; D not resolved. The CDR3 is 14 residues long. Per the germline V gene, CDR1 is MNHNS and CDR2 is SASEGT. The chain's CDR3 is CTSSERALAYEQYF. The CDR3 nucleotides read TGTACCAGCAGTGAAAGAGCGTTAGCCTACGAGCAGTACTTC.

In the case of this clonotype: Since the CDR3 does not end with the conserved phenylalanine or tryptophan, this likely comes from a read error. The rearrangement uses TRBV11-2 and TRBJ1-1; no firm D call. The CDR3 is 16 residues long. V was cut by 5 bases and J by 3 bases, with 19 bases left in between. Germline lookup yields CDR1 SGHAT and CDR2 FQNNGV. Here the CDR3 DNA reads TGTGCCAGCAGCCGACCCCCCGCCGGTTTCGACACTGAAGCTTTCTCT. Amino acids: CASSRPPAGFDTEAFS.

There are a few counts of this clonotype. The chain combines TRBV6-1 with TRBJ1-2, with 12 bases fitting TRBD1. The V segment lost 10 bases and the J segment 7 bases; nucleotides outside the gene matches: 7. The CDR3 totals 13 residues. Germline CDR1 and CDR2: MNHNS and SASEGT. In nucleotides, the CDR3 is TGTGCCAATAGGGACAGGGGGCTGGTTGGCTACACCTTC. This encodes CANRDRGLVGYTF.

This clonotype occurred many times. The chain couples TRBV5-1 to TRBJ2-7; D possibly corresponds to TRBD1 (5 bases). Germline CDR1 reads SGHRS; CDR2 reads YFSETQ. The CDR3 is 17 residues long. The ends were cut back, 0 bases at V and 7 bases at J, with 23 bases in the middle. Written as DNA, the CDR3 is TGCGCCAGCAGCTTGGGGTGGTCAGGGTCCATGCCCAGGGAGCAGTACTTC. It translates to CASSLGWSGSMPREQYF. Supplemented by reference TRBV5-1 and TRBJ2-7, the full variable domain reads KAGVTQTPRYLIKTRGQQVTLSCSPISGHRSVSWYQQTPGQGLQFLFEYFSETQRNKGNFPGRFSGRQFSNSRSEMNVSTLELGDSALYLCASSLGWSGSMPREQYFGPGTRLTVT.

In the case of this clonotype: A read error may produce the germline difference seen at one junction end. The V gene is TRBV12-3 or TRBV12-4, the J gene TRBJ2-1, with 9 bases matching TRBD1. There are 16 residues in the CDR3. The CDR3 DNA is TGTGCCGGCAGTTTTTTTGTAACAGGGGGCAATAATGAGCAGTTCTTC. Translating it yields CAGSFFVTGGNNEQFF.

The chain carries TRBV19 and TRBJ1-2; possible D gene TRBD1, 5 bases. The V and J ends lost 9 bases and 4 bases respectively, with 24 bases between them. The CDR3 length is 16 residues. Germline loops: CDR1 LNHDA, CDR2 SQIVND (reference sequence). The CDR3 protein is CASEPSGCSLSYGYTF. The CDR3 DNA reads TGTGCCAGCGAGCCTTCAGGGTGCTCCTTGAGCTATGGCTACACCTTC.

The chain recombines TRBV7-8 with TRBJ1-1; D remains ambiguous. Looked up from germline, CDR1 is SGHVS and CDR2 is FQNEAQ. V gave up 5 bases and J gave up 5 bases, with 15 bases separating them. This CDR3 has 14 residues. This CDR3 reads CASSHGGLGTEAFF. The DNA of the CDR3 is TGTGCCAGCAGCCACGGCGGGCTGGGGACTGAAGCTTTCTTT.